These T cell receptor beta chains were read from a single sample in a study of blood T cell repertoires in COVID-19. Assay: immunoSEQ multiplex PCR; the TCRdb copy retains only in-frame clones and omits some. The table shows 150,000 to 200,000 clones, with over 75% occurring only once. Source material: PBMCs or T cells enriched from blood (not recorded which). The receptor source for this set is a man in his forties who had recovered from COVID-19. Each CDR3 is given with its conserved first and last residue. The D gene is left open where the match is weak. The listing skips clone size in some rows; elsewhere it reads once, few, many or a size class.

TRBV9	TRBD2	-	TRBJ2-3	TGTGCCAGCAGCTTTCGCGGGGGGCCTGGAGATACGCAGTATTTT	CASSFRGGPGDTQYF
TRBV30	TRBD2	-	TRBJ2-3	TGTGCCTGGAATACCGGGACTAGCGCCGGTACGCAGTATTTT	CAWNTGTSAGTQYF
TRBV10-2	TRBD1	-	TRBJ1-4	TGCGCCAGCAGAGACAGGGGGAATGAGTTGGAAAAACTGTTTTTT	CASRDRGNELEKLFF
TRBV9	TRBD1	-	TRBJ2-7	TGTGCCAGCAGCGTAGGGACAGGGGGATTCTACGAGCAGTACTTC	CASSVGTGGFYEQYF
TRBV7-9	-	-	TRBJ1-1	TGTGCCAGCACCTTGACGTACAGAAAGAACACTGAAGCTTTCTTT	CASTLTYRKNTEAFF
TRBV3-1/TRBV3-2	-	-	TRBJ1-2	TGTGCCAGCAGCCAGCGTTATGGCTACACCTTC	CASSQRYGYTF
TRBV5-6	-	-	TRBJ2-3	TGTGCCAGCAGCTTGGCCGGGGAGTTAAAAGATACGCAGTATTTT	CASSLAGELKDTQYF
TRBV3-1/TRBV3-2	TRBD2	-	TRBJ2-2	TGTGCCAGCAGCCCGAGGGGACTAGCGGGGGGGCCTCACACCGGGGAGCTGTTTTTT	CASSPRGLAGGPHTGELFF
TRBV18	-	-	TRBJ1-1	TGTGCCAGCTCAATACGAGAGGGCATGAACACTGAAGCTTTCTTT	CASSIREGMNTEAFF
TRBV24-1	TRBD1	-	TRBJ1-2	TGTGCCACCAGTGATGGACAGGGGGGGGGTGGCTACACCTTC	CATSDGQGGGGYTF
TRBV5-1	TRBD1	-	TRBJ1-6	TGCGCCAGCAGCTTCCAAGGGGGCAATTCACCCCTCCACTTT	CASSFQGGNSPLHF
TRBV4-1	TRBD1	-	TRBJ1-1	TGCGCCAGCAGCCAAGAGGGGACAGGGGGCGCGGGCACTGAAGCTTTCTTT	CASSQEGTGGAGTEAFF
TRBV5-1	TRBD2	-	TRBJ2-3	TGCGCCAGCAGCTTTCCGGGACTAGCGGTCACAGATACGCAGTATTTT	CASSFPGLAVTDTQYF
TRBV6-4	-	-	TRBJ1-5	TGTGCCAGCAGTGACTCGAGGTCTCGGTCGGGGGAGGTTTTTGTATGTAGTCAGCCCCAGCATTTT	CASSDSRSRSGEVFVCSQPQHF
TRBV6-5	-	-	TRBJ1-2	TGTGCCAGCCGAGGCATAAACTATGGCTACACCTTC	CASRGINYGYTF
TRBV2	TRBD2	-	TRBJ2-2	TGTGCCAGCAGATCGCTAGCGGGGAAGACCGGGGAGCTGTTTTTT	CASRSLAGKTGELFF
TRBV6-5	-	-	TRBJ1-1	TGTGCCAGCAGGGGTAGGGGATCCCTAGAAGCTTTCTTT	CASRGRGSLEAFF
TRBV7-9	-	-	TRBJ2-2	TGTGCCAGCAGCCCCGCGAACACCGGGGAGCTGTTTTTT	CASSPANTGELFF
TRBV7-2	TRBD1	once	TRBJ1-3	TGTGCCAGCAGCTACGCCGGGACAGCTGGAAACACCATATATTTT	CASSYAGTAGNTIYF
TRBV19	-	-	TRBJ2-3	TGTGCCAGTAGTCTTGTCACAGGCACAGATACGCAGTATTTT	CASSLVTGTDTQYF
TRBV5-4	-	-	TRBJ2-1	TGTGCCAGCAGCCCCCGGCTTCGGAGGGGGGGCCTGGGTGAGCAGTTCTTC	CASSPRLRRGGLGEQFF
TRBV2	-	-	TRBJ2-1	TGTGCCAGCGTATGGGGGGAAAATGAGCAGTTCTTC	CASVWGENEQFF
TRBV18	-	-	TRBJ1-2	TGTGCCAGCTCACCAATACAGGCAGCTGGCTACACCTTC	CASSPIQAAGYTF
TRBV2	TRBD2	-	TRBJ2-5	TGTGCCAGCAGGCCAAACCTAGCGGAACACCAGTACTTC	CASRPNLAEHQYF
TRBV7-2	-	-	TRBJ2-2	TGTGCCAGCAGCTTAATACTCGGTGGCGGGGAGCTGTTTTTT	CASSLILGGGELFF
TRBV7-8	TRBD1	once	TRBJ2-5	TGTGCCAGCAGCGGACAGGGAAGGACAGAAGAGACCCAGTACTTC	CASSGQGRTEETQYF
TRBV6-5	TRBD1	-	TRBJ2-1	TGTGCCAGCAGAAACCGGGACAGAGAGTTCTTC	CASRNRDREFF
TRBV5-1	-	-	TRBJ1-1	TGCGCCAGCAGCTTGCCAGGGGCGAGGAACACTGAAGCTTTCTTT	CASSLPGARNTEAFF
TRBV6-5	TRBD1	-	TRBJ1-5	TGTGCCAGCAGAGACTCAGGGGGTCCTTTTCAGCCCCAGCATTTT	CASRDSGGPFQPQHF
TRBV7-8	-	-	TRBJ1-5	TGTGCCAGCAGCTTAAGTGTCACAGGTAATCAGCCCCAGCATTTT	CASSLSVTGNQPQHF
TRBV29-1	-	few	TRBJ1-3	TGCAGCGTCCGGGAGGGTGCGGGAAACACCATATATTTT	CSVREGAGNTIYF
TRBV11-2	TRBD1	-	TRBJ2-7	TGTGCCAGCAGCTTGGGACAGACATACGAGCAGTACTTC	CASSLGQTYEQYF
TRBV3-1/TRBV3-2	TRBD1	few	TRBJ1-5	TGTGCCAGCAGCCAGGGGACAGGGCGTAGTCAGCCCCAGCATTTT	CASSQGTGRSQPQHF
TRBV27	TRBD2	-	TRBJ2-1	TGTGCCAGCAGTCCGGGACTAGGGGTGGTGGACAATGAGCAGTTCTTC	CASSPGLGVVDNEQFF
TRBV2	-	once	TRBJ2-3	TGTGCCAGCAGTGAAGCGCGGAAAGATACGCAGTATTTT	CASSEARKDTQYF
TRBV18	-	-	TRBJ2-5	TGTGCCAGCTCACCCCGTACTCTCGAGGAGACCCAGTACTTC	CASSPRTLEETQYF
TRBV19	TRBD1	-	TRBJ1-1	TGTGCCAGTAGGGTGACAGGGGGTGTCGCTGAAGCTTTCTTT	CASRVTGGVAEAFF
TRBV5-3	-	-	TRBJ2-1	TGTGCCAGAAGCCCCTCCCAGTTCTTC	CARSPSQFF
TRBV5-1	-	-	TRBJ1-1	TGCGCCAGCAGCTTGGGGCAGGGGACCACTGAAGCTTTCTTT	CASSLGQGTTEAFF
TRBV5-6	TRBD1	-	TRBJ2-7	TGTGCCAGCAGCCTCCCGGGACAGGGACCCTACGAGCAGTACTTC	CASSLPGQGPYEQYF
TRBV10-1	TRBD1	-	TRBJ1-1	TGCGCCAGCACTAGGGACAGGGGATCGGGCACTGAAGCTTTCTTT	CASTRDRGSGTEAFF
TRBV19	-	-	TRBJ1-2	TGTGCCAGTAGTCGCGACGGGAACTATGGCTACACCTTC	CASSRDGNYGYTF
TRBV6-1	-	-	TRBJ1-5	TGTGCCAGCAGTGAGCGGCCGTATAGCAATCAGCCCCAGCATTTT	CASSERPYSNQPQHF
TRBV6-6	TRBD2	-	TRBJ2-1	TGTGCCAGCAGTCTAGGACTAGACTACAATGAGCAGTTCTTC	CASSLGLDYNEQFF
TRBV30	-	-	TRBJ1-2	TGTGCCTGGAGTCAGGGAAACTATGGCTACACCTTC	CAWSQGNYGYTF
TRBV12-5	-	-	TRBJ2-3	TGTGCTAGTGGTTTGTACGGACTACTACGCACCTCTAGCACAGATACGCAGTATTTT	CASGLYGLLRTSSTDTQYF
TRBV5-4	TRBD2	-	TRBJ2-2	TGTGCCAGCAGGGCGGGGGGGCCGAACACCGGGGAGCTGTTTTTT	CASRAGGPNTGELFF
TRBV4-1	-	few	TRBJ1-6	TGCGCCAGCAGCCAACCTTACAGGGCCCACCTCCCACCCCTCCACTTT	CASSQPYRAHLPPLHF
TRBV7-2	TRBD1	few	TRBJ1-1	TGTGCCAGCAGCTTAGTAGGGACAGGTTTGAACACTGAAGCTTTCTTT	CASSLVGTGLNTEAFF
TRBV6-2/TRBV6-3	TRBD2	-	TRBJ2-1	TGTGCCAGCAGCTCAAGGACTAGCGGGGGGGCCTACAATGAGCAGTTCTTC	CASSSRTSGGAYNEQFF
TRBV7-2	-	few	TRBJ1-2	TGTGCCAGCAGCCCGCAACCCGGGGTCCAGTATGGCTACACCTTC	CASSPQPGVQYGYTF
TRBV11-3	-	-	TRBJ2-2	TGTGCCAGCAGCTTAGAGGCAGGGGACACCGGGGAGCTGTTTTTT	CASSLEAGDTGELFF
TRBV21-1	-	-	TRBJ1-2	TGTGCCAGCAGCCCGAGCCGGGACACTTTTCCTGATGGCTACACCTTC	CASSPSRDTFPDGYTF
TRBV15	TRBD1	few	TRBJ1-2	TGTGCCACCAGTATCCCCACCGGGACAGGGTCACCTGGCTACACCTTC	CATSIPTGTGSPGYTF
TRBV5-1	TRBD1	-	TRBJ2-1	TGCGCCAGCAGCTTGGCGACCCCGGGACAGGGTGTGGATGAGCAGTTCTTC	CASSLATPGQGVDEQFF
TRBV12-5	-	-	TRBJ1-1	TGTGCTAGTGGTTTGGGGACAGATTGGAACACTGAAGCTTTCTTT	CASGLGTDWNTEAFF
TRBV5-1	-	-	TRBJ1-1	TGCGCCAGCAGCCTCGAAGGGGAATGGGCTTTCTTT	CASSLEGEWAFF
TRBV15	-	-	TRBJ2-5	TGTGCCACCAGCAGAGATCACAACCTCCAGTACTTC	CATSRDHNLQYF
TRBV6-5	-	-	TRBJ2-7	TGTGCCAGCAGTTACAGGTACAGGGCGAACGAGCAGTACTTC	CASSYRYRANEQYF
TRBV30	TRBD2	-	TRBJ2-5	TGTGCCTGGGAGGCGGGGGGGCTCGAGACCCAGTACTTC	CAWEAGGLETQYF